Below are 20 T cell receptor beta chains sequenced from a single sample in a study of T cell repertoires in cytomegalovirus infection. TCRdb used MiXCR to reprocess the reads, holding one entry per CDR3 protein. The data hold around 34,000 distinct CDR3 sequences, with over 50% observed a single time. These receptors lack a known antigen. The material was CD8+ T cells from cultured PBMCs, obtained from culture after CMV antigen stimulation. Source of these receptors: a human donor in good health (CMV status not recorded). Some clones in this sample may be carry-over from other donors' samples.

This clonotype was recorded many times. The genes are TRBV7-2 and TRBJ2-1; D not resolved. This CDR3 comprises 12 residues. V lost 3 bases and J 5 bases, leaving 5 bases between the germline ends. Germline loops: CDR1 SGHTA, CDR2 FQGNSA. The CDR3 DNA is TGTGCCAGCAGCTTTTTCCACAATGAGCAGTTCTTC. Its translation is CASSFFHNEQFF.

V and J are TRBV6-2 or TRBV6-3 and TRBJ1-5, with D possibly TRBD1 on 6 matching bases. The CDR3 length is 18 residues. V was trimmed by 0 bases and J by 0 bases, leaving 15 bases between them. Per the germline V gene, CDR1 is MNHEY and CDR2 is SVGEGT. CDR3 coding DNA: TGTGCCAGCAGTTACTCGACTGGACAGAAAAATAGCAATCAGCCCCAGCATTTT. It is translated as CASSYSTGQKNSNQPQHF.

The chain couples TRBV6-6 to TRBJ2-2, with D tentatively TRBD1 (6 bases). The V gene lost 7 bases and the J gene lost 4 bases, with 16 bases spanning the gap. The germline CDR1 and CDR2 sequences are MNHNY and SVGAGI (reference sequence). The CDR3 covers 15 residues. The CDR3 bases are TGTGCCAGCATCCTTATAAGGGGGAGCACCGGGGAGCTGTTTTTT. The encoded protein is CASILIRGSTGELFF.

CDR3 residues: CAISVTGERSTEAFF. The DNA for the CDR3 is TGTGCCATCAGTGTGACAGGGGAGAGGTCCACTGAAGCTTTCTTT. This chain connects TRBV10-3 to TRBJ1-1; 8 nucleotides agree with TRBD1. CDR3 length equals 15 residues. Germline V gene lookup returns CDR1 ENHRY and CDR2 SYGVKD. Trimming cost V 4 bases and J 4 bases; bases outside gene matches: 8.

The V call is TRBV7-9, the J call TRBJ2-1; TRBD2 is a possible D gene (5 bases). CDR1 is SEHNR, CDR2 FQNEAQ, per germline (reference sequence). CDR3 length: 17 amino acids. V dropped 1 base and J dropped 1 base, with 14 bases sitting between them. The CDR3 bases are TGTGCCAGCAGCTTAGTACGGTCTTCGGGGTCCTACAATGAGCAGTTCTTC. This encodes CASSLVRSSGSYNEQFF.

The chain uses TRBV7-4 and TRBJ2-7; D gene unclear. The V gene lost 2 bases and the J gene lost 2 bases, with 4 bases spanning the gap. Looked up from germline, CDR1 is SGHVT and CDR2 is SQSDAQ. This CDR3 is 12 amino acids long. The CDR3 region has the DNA TGTGCCAGCAGCTTACAAGCCTACGAGCAGTACTTC. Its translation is CASSLQAYEQYF.

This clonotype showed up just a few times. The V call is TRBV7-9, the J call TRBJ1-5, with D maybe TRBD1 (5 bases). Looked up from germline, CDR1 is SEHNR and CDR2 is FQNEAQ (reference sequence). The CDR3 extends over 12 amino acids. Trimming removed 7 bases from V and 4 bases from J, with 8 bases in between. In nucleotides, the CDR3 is TGTGCCAGCACCGAGGGGAATCAGCCCCAGCATTTT. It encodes CASTEGNQPQHF.

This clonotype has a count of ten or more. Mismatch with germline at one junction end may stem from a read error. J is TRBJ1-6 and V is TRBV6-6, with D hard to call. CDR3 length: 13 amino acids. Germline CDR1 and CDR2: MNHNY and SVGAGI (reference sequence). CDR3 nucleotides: TGTGCCAGCGGTTACTACGATAATTCACCCCTCCACTTT. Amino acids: CASGYYDNSPLHF.

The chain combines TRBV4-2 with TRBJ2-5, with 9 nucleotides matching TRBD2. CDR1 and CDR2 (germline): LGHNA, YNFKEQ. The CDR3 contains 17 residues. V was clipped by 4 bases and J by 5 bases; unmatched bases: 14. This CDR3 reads CASSPHGKREEGETQYF. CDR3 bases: TGTGCCAGCAGCCCTCACGGAAAGCGGGAGGAGGGGGAGACCCAGTACTTC.

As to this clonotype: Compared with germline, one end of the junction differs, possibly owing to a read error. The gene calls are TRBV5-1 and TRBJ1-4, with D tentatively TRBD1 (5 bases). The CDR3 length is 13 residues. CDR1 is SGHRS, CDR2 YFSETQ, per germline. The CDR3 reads CASSFTREGMRVF. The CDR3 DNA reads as TGCGCCAGCAGCTTCACCAGGGAGGGGATGAGAGTTTTT.

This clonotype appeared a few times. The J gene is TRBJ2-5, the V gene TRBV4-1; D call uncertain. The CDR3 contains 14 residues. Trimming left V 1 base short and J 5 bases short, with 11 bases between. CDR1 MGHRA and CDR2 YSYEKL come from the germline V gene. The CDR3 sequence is CASSQVLEEETQYF. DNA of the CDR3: TGCGCCAGCAGCCAAGTCCTAGAAGAGGAGACCCAGTACTTC.

The CDR3 region has the DNA TGTGCCAGCAGCCAAACGACTAGCGGGAGGGCCCTGTTCTTC. Translating gives CASSQTTSGRALFF. The gene calls are TRBV3-1 and TRBJ2-1; 14 nucleotides agree with TRBD2. Looked up from germline, CDR1 is LGHDT and CDR2 is YNNKEL (reference sequence). The V and J ends lost 2 bases and 15 bases, in that order; junction bases with no gene match: 6. This CDR3 has 14 residues.

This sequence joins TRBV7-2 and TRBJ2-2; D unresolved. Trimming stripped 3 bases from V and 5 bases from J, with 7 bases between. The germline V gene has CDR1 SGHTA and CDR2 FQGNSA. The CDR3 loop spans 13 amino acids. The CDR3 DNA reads TGTGCCAGCAGCTTCCTCTCTACCGGGGAGCTGTTTTTT. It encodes CASSFLSTGELFF.

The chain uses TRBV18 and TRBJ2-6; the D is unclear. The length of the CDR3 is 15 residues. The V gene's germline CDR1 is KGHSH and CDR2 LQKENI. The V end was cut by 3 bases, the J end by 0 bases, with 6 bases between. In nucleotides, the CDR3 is TGTGCCAGCTCACCGGTCCTCTCTGGGGCCAACGTCCTGACTTTC. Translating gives CASSPVLSGANVLTF.

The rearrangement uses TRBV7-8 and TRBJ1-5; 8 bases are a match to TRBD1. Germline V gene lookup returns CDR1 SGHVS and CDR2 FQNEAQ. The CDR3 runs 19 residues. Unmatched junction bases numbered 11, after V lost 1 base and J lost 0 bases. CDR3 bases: TGTGCCAGCAGCTTAGTCCAGGGGGCTATCCCCTATAGCAATCAGCCCCAGCATTTT. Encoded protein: CASSLVQGAIPYSNQPQHF. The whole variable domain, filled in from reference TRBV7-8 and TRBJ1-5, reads GAGVSQSPRYKVAKRGQDVALRCDPISGHVSLFWYQQALGQGPEFLTYFQNEAQLDKSGLPSDRFFAERPEGSVSTLKIQRTQQEDSAVYLCASSLVQGAIPYSNQPQHFGDGTRLSIL.

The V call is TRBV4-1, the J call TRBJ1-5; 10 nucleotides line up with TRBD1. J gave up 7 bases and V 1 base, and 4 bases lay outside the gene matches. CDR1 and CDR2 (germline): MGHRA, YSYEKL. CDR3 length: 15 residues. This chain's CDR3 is CASSQGQGAGQPQHF. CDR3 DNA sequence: TGCGCCAGCAGCCAAGGACAGGGGGCTGGGCAGCCCCAGCATTTT.

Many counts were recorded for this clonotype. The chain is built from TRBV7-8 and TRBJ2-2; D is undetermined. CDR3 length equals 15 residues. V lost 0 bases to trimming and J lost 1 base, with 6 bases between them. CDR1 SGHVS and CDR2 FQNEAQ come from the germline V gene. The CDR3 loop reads CASSLANWNTGELFF. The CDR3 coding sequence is TGTGCCAGCAGCTTAGCGAATTGGAACACCGGGGAGCTGTTTTTT.

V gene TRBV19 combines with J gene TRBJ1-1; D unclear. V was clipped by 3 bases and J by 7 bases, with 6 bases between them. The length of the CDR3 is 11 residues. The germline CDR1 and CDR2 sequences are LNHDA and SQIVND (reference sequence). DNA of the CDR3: TGTGCCAGTAGTATCTCGGATGAAGCTTTCTTT. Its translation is CASSISDEAFF.

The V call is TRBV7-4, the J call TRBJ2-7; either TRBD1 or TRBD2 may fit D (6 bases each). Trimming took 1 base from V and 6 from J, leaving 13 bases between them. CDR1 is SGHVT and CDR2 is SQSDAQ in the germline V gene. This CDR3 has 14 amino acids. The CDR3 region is CASSLGRGPAEQYF. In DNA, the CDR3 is TGTGCCAGCAGCTTAGGTCGGGGGCCCGCCGAGCAGTACTTC.

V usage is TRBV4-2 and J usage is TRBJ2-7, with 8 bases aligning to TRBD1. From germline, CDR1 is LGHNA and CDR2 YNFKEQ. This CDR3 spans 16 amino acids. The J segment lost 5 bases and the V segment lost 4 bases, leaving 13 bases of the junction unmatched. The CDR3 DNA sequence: TGTGCCAGCAGCCGGCAACAACAGGGGGGTGACGACGAGCAGTACTTC. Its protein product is CASSRQQQGGDDEQYF.